A single sample gave rise to the 18 T cell receptor beta chains below, sequenced in a study of technical replicates of blood from a handful of donors (dated 2017 in TCRdb). The library came from the immunoSEQ multiplex PCR assay. Not all clones reach the TCRdb copy of this immuneACCESS table, which keeps in-frame sequences only. Checked studies attribute under half of the gap to unresolved V genes and leave the rest unexplained. Across this sample there are about 87,000 clones, with approximately 95% seen only once. The top ten clonotypes cover 0.34% of the sample. Sequences were obtained from T cells isolated from PBMCs. The receptors were gathered from a human donor in good health.

The V and J genes are TRBV5-1 and TRBJ2-1; D is perhaps TRBD1 (6 bases). Trimming cost V 0 bases and J 10 bases, with 17 bases left between them. The CDR3 totals 15 residues. The germline gives CDR1 SGHRS, CDR2 YFSETQ. CDR3 nucleotides: TGCGCCAGCAGCTTGGTGGAGACAGGATTTGAGGAGCAGTTCTTC. Translating gives CASSLVETGFEEQFF.

This sequence joins TRBV5-1 and TRBJ2-2; a weak D match, TRBD1 (6 bases). The CDR3 extends over 15 amino acids. Looked up from germline, CDR1 is SGHRS and CDR2 is YFSETQ. Trimming took off 0 bases at V and 6 bases at J, with 12 bases between the two ends. Here the CDR3 DNA reads TGCGCCAGCAGCTTGGACAGGGTGGGCTCCGGGGAGCTGTTTTTT. This encodes CASSLDRVGSGELFF.

The V gene is TRBV28, the J gene TRBJ2-1; TRBD1 might be the D (5 bases). The V end was cut by 2 bases, the J end by 5 bases, with 10 bases between. The germline CDR1 and CDR2 sequences are MDHEN and SYDVKM. The CDR3 length is 14 residues. The CDR3 nucleotides read TGTGCCAGCAGTTTAGTGGGGCTTAACAATGAGCAGTTCTTC. Amino acid sequence: CASSLVGLNNEQFF.

V gene TRBV4-1 combines with J gene TRBJ1-1; D is unresolved. Germline V CDR1 and CDR2: MGHRA, YSYEKL. Trimming removed 1 base at V and 7 bases at J, with 4 bases between. The CDR3 sequence is 11 residues long. The CDR3 loop reads CASSQGLEAFF. The CDR3 DNA reads as TGCGCCAGCAGCCAAGGGCTTGAAGCTTTCTTT.

The chain has TRBV5-1 and TRBJ2-7; 7 bases match TRBD1. V shed 4 bases and J 0 bases; nucleotides not matched to a gene: 4. This CDR3 region has 14 residues. CDR1 and CDR2 (germline): SGHRS, YFSETQ. In DNA form, the CDR3 reads TGCGCCAGCAGCCCGACAGGGATCTCCTACGAGCAGTACTTC. This encodes CASSPTGISYEQYF.

V is TRBV19 and J is TRBJ1-2; tentatively, D is TRBD1 (6 bases). Germline-derived CDR1 and CDR2 are LNHDA and SQIVND (reference sequence). This CDR3 is 14 amino acids long. Trimming shortened V by 7 bases and J by 4 bases, and 16 bases separated the two germline ends. CDR3 in DNA: TGTGCCAGTACTCAGGGGACCTTAGGCTATGGCTACACCTTC. It codes for CASTQGTLGYGYTF.

This chain connects TRBV5-1 to TRBJ1-2, with D possibly TRBD1 on 6 matching bases. CDR3 length equals 16 residues. V was clipped by 1 base and J by 4 bases, with 17 bases between them. The germline V gene encodes CDR1 SGHRS and CDR2 YFSETQ. Here the CDR3 reads CASSLRLGATGYGYTF. CDR3 DNA sequence: TGCGCCAGCAGCTTGCGTTTGGGGGCTACTGGCTATGGCTACACCTTC.

The V call is TRBV5-1, the J call TRBJ2-6, with D tentatively TRBD2 (6 bases). There are 16 residues in the CDR3. V shed 0 bases and J shed 0 bases, with 7 bases lying between them. CDR1 is SGHRS, CDR2 YFSETQ, per germline. The chain's CDR3 is CASSLAGGSGANVLTF. CDR3 nucleotides: TGCGCCAGCAGCTTGGCCGGGGGCTCTGGGGCCAACGTCCTGACTTTC.

The chain carries TRBV19 and TRBJ2-7; D is perhaps TRBD1 (6 bases). The germline gives CDR1 LNHDA, CDR2 SQIVND (reference sequence). The CDR3 covers 15 residues. Between the trimmed V and J ends, which lost 3 bases and 0 bases, there was a span of 12 bases. The chain's CDR3 is CASSIRAGASYEQYF. The CDR3 coding sequence is TGTGCCAGTAGTATCCGGGCAGGGGCCTCCTACGAGCAGTACTTC.

J is TRBJ1-1 and V is TRBV6-5; D may be TRBD1 (5 bases). Germline V gene data show CDR1 as MNHEY and CDR2 as SVGAGI. This CDR3 region has 13 residues. The V and J ends lost 7 bases and 3 bases respectively, with 12 bases between them. The CDR3 nucleotides are TGTGCCAGCACCTACGGGGGAGACACTGAAGCTTTCTTT. This codes for CASTYGGDTEAFF.

The V call is TRBV2, the J call TRBJ2-7, with D hard to call. V lost 3 bases to trimming and J lost 6 bases, with 6 bases between them. This CDR3 spans 11 amino acids. Germline V lookup: CDR1 SNHLY, CDR2 FYNNEI. The CDR3 protein is CASSDSLEQYF. The CDR3 DNA sequence: TGTGCCAGCAGTGACTCCCTCGAGCAGTACTTC.

The genes are TRBV28 and TRBJ1-2; no definite D call. CDR1 and CDR2 from the germline V gene are MDHEN and SYDVKM. V dropped 6 bases and J dropped 4 bases, with 21 bases sitting between them. The CDR3 totals 16 residues. DNA of the CDR3: TGTGCCAGCAGCCTTGTTCTGGCAGGTACGACCTATGGCTACACCTTC. Its translation: CASSLVLAGTTYGYTF.

The V gene is TRBV10-1, the J gene TRBJ1-1, with D tentatively TRBD1 (6 bases). Trimming shortened V by 6 bases and J by 0 bases, and 17 bases separated the two germline ends. In germline, CDR1 is WNHNN, CDR2 SYGVQD (reference sequence). The CDR3 has 16 residues. The CDR3 region is CASRQSLTGLNTEAFF. CDR3 bases: TGCGCCAGCAGGCAATCTTTAACAGGGCTGAACACTGAAGCTTTCTTT.

The chain employs TRBV11-2 and TRBJ1-2; perhaps TRBD1 as D (6 bases). Trimming cost V 2 bases and J 3 bases, with 13 bases left between them. The germline V gene encodes CDR1 SGHAT and CDR2 FQNNGV. This CDR3 spans 15 amino acids. The CDR3 spells CASSLFRDTHYGYTF. CDR3 bases: TGTGCCAGCAGCTTATTTCGGGACACACACTATGGCTACACCTTC.

The chain uses TRBV5-6 and TRBJ2-3, with TRBD2 matching over 7 bases. J gave up 4 bases and V 4 bases, and 12 bases lay outside the gene matches. This CDR3 has 16 amino acids. The germline CDR1 and CDR2 sequences are SGHDT and YYEEEE. CDR3 DNA sequence: TGTGCCAGCAGCCGGGGGTTCGCGGGAGATCCAGATACGCAGTATTTT. Translating gives CASSRGFAGDPDTQYF.

The chain couples TRBV5-5 to TRBJ2-5, with TRBD1 matching 8 bases. The CDR3 has 16 residues. Trimming took 2 bases from V and 1 from J; bases not matched to a gene: 7. CDR1 is SGHKS, CDR2 YYEKEE, per germline (reference sequence). CDR3 loop: CASSFMFGQGQETQYF. CDR3 in DNA: TGTGCCAGCAGCTTTATGTTCGGACAGGGCCAAGAGACCCAGTACTTC. Full variable domain (missing parts from reference TRBV5-5 and TRBJ2-5): DAGVTQSPTHLIKTRGQQVTLRCSPISGHKSVSWYQQVLGQGPQFIFQYYEKEERGRGNFPDRFSARQFPNYSSELNVNALLLGDSALYLCASSFMFGQGQETQYFGPGTRLLVL.

This clone has only one observation. This rearrangement joins TRBV7-6 to TRBJ2-5, with TRBD1 identical over 10 bases. Germline-derived CDR1 and CDR2 are SGHVS and FNYEAQ. Trimming took 4 bases from V and 7 from J; bases not matched to a gene: 15. CDR3 length: 17 amino acids. CDR3 sequence reads: CASSSPLGQGGMVTQYF. The CDR3, as DNA: TGTGCCAGCAGCTCCCCCTTAGGACAGGGGGGAATGGTGACCCAGTACTTC. The full variable domain, completed using reference TRBV7-6 and TRBJ2-5, is GAGVSQSPRYKVTKRGQDVALRCDPISGHVSLYWYRQALGQGPEFLTYFNYEAQQDKSGLPNDRFSAERPEGSISTLTIQRTEQRDSAMYRCASSSPLGQGGMVTQYFGPGTRLLVL.

The J gene is TRBJ1-1, the V gene TRBV19; D not resolved. This CDR3 comprises 15 residues. Germline V gene data show CDR1 as LNHDA and CDR2 as SQIVND (reference sequence). V was shortened by 2 bases and J by 1 base, with 11 bases between the two germline ends. The CDR3 DNA reads as TGTGCCAGTAGTATACATGCAGCGCAGAACACTGAAGCTTTCTTT. This codes for CASSIHAAQNTEAFF.